This record concerns one T cell receptor (beta chain) sequence. The data were obtained in a study of monozygotic twins with inflammatory bowel disease. CDR1 and CDR2 (germline): SGHTA, FQGNSA. This CDR3 is built from 16 residues. Via template switching, UMIs carrying a 6-nucleotide sample barcode were introduced. Reprocessing the 5' RACE reads, TCRdb reports a single entry for every CDR3 protein and omits DNA. The specimen's table records 400,000 or so distinct CDR3 sequences. The TCR comes from a human donor with ulcerative colitis or Crohn's disease, or a healthy co-twin of an affected twin (not recorded which). V gene TRBV7-2 combines with J gene TRBJ2-4; there is no DNA to check the TCRdb D call of TRBD2. The sequenced material came from blood. Here the CDR3 reads CASSLVLAGSKNIQYF.